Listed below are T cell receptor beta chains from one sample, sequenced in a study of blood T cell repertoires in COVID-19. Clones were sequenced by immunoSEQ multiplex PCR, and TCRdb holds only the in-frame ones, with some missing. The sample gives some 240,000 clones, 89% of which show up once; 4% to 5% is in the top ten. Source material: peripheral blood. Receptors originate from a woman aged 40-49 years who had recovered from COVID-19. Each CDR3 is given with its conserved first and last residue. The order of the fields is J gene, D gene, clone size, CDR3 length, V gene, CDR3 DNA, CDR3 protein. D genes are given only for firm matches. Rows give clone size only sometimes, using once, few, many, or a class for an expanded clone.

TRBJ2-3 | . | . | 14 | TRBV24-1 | TGTGCCACCAGTGATCCCCCAGGCACAGATACGCAGTATTTT | CATSDPPGTDTQYF
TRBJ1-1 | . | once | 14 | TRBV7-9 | TGTGCCAGCAGCTTAGCGCGGGAGGACACTGAAGCTTTCTTT | CASSLAREDTEAFF
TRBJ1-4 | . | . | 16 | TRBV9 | TGTGCCAGCAGCCCGCGACGGAGTGCAACTAATGAAAAACTGTTTTTT | CASSPRRSATNEKLFF
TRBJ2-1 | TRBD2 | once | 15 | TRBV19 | TGTGCCACCTTAAACGAATTCCTAGCGGGCGGTGAGCAGTTCTTC | CATLNEFLAGGEQFF
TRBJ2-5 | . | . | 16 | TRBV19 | TGTGCCAGTAGTAGACTCTCCGGGAAGGGTAGGGAGACCCAGTACTTC | CASSRLSGKGRETQYF
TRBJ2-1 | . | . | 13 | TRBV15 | TGTGCCACCAGCAGAGATGAGTTCTATGAGCAGTTCTTC | CATSRDEFYEQFF
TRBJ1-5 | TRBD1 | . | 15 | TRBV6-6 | TGTGCCAGCAGTTACCGGACAGGGGGTAATCAGCCCCAGCATTTT | CASSYRTGGNQPQHF
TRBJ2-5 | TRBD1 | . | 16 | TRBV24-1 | TGTGCCACCAGTGACACCGGGACAGTTGAGGGGGAGACCCAGTACTTC | CATSDTGTVEGETQYF
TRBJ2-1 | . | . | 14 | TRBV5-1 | TGCGCCAGCAGCTTGACGGGGGACTACAATGAGCAGTTCTTC | CASSLTGDYNEQFF
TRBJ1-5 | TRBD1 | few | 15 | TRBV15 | TGTGCCACCAGCAGAGGGGGAACAGGGGGTCAGCCCCAGCATTTT | CATSRGGTGGQPQHF
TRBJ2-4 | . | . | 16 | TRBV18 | TGTGCCAGCTCACCCGTCCGGGACTCTGCCAAAAACATTCAGTACTTC | CASSPVRDSAKNIQYF
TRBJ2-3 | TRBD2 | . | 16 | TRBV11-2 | TGTGCCAGCAGCGCCACTAGCGGGGGGGCGGGAGATACGCAGTATTTT | CASSATSGGAGDTQYF
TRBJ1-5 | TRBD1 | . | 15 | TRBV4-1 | TGCGCCAGCAGCCAAGATTCAGGGGGCCGACAGCCCCAGCATTTT | CASSQDSGGRQPQHF
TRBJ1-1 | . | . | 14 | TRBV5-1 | TGCGCCAGCAGCGGGAGGGACCGGGGCACTGAAGCTTTCTTT | CASSGRDRGTEAFF
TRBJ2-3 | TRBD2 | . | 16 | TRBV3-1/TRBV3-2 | TGTGCCAGCAGCCAAGGGGGCACTAGCGTTCAGGGTACGCAGTATTTT | CASSQGGTSVQGTQYF
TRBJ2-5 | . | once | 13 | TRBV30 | TGTGCCTGGAGTGTGAGAAGGGGAGAGACCCAGTACTTC | CAWSVRRGETQYF
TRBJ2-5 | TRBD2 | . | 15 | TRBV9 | TGTGCCAGCAGTCTGACTAGCGGGCCACCGGAGACCCAGTACTTC | CASSLTSGPPETQYF
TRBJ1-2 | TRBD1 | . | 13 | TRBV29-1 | TGCAGCGTTGTGTGGACAGGATTTTCGGGCTACACCTTC | CSVVWTGFSGYTF
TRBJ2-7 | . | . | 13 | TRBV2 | TGTGCCAGCAGGGGGACTGTGTCCTACGAGCAGTACTTC | CASRGTVSYEQYF
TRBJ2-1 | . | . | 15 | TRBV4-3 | TGCGCCAGCAGCCAAGGGCAGGGGTCCTACAATGAGCAGTTCTTC | CASSQGQGSYNEQFF
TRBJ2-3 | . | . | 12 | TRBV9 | TGTGCCAGCAGCGTAGGAGGAGATACGCAGTATTTT | CASSVGGDTQYF
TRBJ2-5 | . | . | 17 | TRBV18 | TGTGCCAGCTCACCTCCCCGGGGTTTTCAGGAGCAAGAGACCCAGTACTTC | CASSPPRGFQEQETQYF
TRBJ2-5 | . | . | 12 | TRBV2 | TGTGCCAGCGAGGCGGACCAAGAGACCCAGTACTTC | CASEADQETQYF
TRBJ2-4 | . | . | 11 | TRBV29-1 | TGCAGCGTTGAAAGGGAGAACATTCAGTACTTC | CSVERENIQYF
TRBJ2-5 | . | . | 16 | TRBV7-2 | TGTGCCAGCAGCTTAGAGGCTCGCGGGAACCAAGAGACCCAGTACTTC | CASSLEARGNQETQYF
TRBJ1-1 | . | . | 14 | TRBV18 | TGTGCCAGCTCACCCCGAACAGGGAACACTGAAGCTTTCTTT | CASSPRTGNTEAFF
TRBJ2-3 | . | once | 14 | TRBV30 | TGTGCCTGGAGCCCGAGCGGGAGCACAGATACGCAGTATTTT | CAWSPSGSTDTQYF
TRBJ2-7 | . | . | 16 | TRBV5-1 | TGCGCCAGCAGCTTGGTTGTGGGGCGAAGCTCCTACGAGCAGTACTTC | CASSLVVGRSSYEQYF
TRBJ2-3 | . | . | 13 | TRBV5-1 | TGCGCCAGCCGCGAGGGCCAGAAAGATACGCAGTATTTT | CASREGQKDTQYF
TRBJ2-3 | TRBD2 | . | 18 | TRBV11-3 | TGTGCCAGCAGCTTAGACCCGGGACTAGCGGGTAACACAGATACGCAGTATTTT | CASSLDPGLAGNTDTQYF
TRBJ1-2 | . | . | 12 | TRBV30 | TGTGCCTGGAGTGTACTAAGATATGGCTACACCTTC | CAWSVLRYGYTF
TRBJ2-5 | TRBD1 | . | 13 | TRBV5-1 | TGCGCCAGCAGCGACAGGGTTTCAGAGACCCAGTACTTC | CASSDRVSETQYF
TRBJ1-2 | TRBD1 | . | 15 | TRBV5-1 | TGCGCCAGCAGCTTGCGACAGGGTTTTAACTATGGCTACACCTTC | CASSLRQGFNYGYTF
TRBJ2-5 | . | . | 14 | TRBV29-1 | TGCAGCGTGCCGGGAATGCCGCACCAAGAGACCCAGTACTTC | CSVPGMPHQETQYF
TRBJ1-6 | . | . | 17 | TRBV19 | TGTGCCAGTAGTCCGACAGGAGCCTCCACCTATAATTCACCCCTCCACTTT | CASSPTGASTYNSPLHF
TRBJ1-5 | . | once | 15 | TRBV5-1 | TGCGCCAGCAGCTTGGGCGGGGGACCGAATCAGCCCCAGCATTTT | CASSLGGGPNQPQHF
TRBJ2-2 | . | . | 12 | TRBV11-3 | TGTGCCAGCAGTACGAACACCGGGGAGCTGTTTTTT | CASSTNTGELFF
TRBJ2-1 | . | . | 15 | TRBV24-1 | TGTGCCACCAGTGATTACGTCCACGGGTACAATGAGCAGTTCTTC | CATSDYVHGYNEQFF
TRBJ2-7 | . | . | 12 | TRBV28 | TGTGCCAGTACAGGGTTGGGCTACGAGCAGTACTTC | CASTGLGYEQYF
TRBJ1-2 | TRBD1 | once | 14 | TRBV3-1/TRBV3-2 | TGTGCCAGCAGCCAAAAGACAAGACAGGGTGGCTACACCTTC | CASSQKTRQGGYTF
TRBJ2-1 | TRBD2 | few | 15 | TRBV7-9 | TGTGCCAGCAGCCATAGCGGGAGCTCCTACAATGAGCAGTTCTTC | CASSHSGSSYNEQFF
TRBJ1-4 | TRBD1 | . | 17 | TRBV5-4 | TGTGCCAGCAGCTCCGATTTACGACAGGGGGGGAATGAAAAACTGTTTTTT | CASSSDLRQGGNEKLFF
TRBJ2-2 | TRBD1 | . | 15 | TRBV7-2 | TGTGCCAGCAGCTCAAGGGACAGGCCAACCGGGGAGCTGTTTTTT | CASSSRDRPTGELFF